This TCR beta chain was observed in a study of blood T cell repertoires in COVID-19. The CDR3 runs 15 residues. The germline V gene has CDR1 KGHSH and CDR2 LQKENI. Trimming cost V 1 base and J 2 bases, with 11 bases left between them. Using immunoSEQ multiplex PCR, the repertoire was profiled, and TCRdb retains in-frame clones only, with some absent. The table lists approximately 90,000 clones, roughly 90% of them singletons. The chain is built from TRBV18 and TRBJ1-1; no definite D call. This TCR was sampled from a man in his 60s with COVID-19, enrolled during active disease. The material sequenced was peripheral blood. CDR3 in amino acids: CASSPLYNLNTEAFF. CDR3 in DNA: TGTGCCAGCTCACCACTTTATAACCTAAACACTGAAGCTTTCTTT. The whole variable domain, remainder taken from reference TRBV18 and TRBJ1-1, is NAGVMQNPRHLVRRRGQEARLRCSPMKGHSHVYWYRQLPEEGLKFMVYLQKENIIDESGMPKERFSAEFPKEGPSILRIQQVVRGDSAAYFCASSPLYNLNTEAFFGQGTRLTVV.